The rows below give T cell receptor beta chains drawn from one sample of a study of T-cell reconstitution after alpha-beta-depleted transplantation in children. Each CDR3 protein is one row after TCRdb ran MiXCR on the PCR reads. This table holds 100,000 or so distinct CDR3 sequences, more than 20% found once. The input for sequencing was PBMCs, taken before TCRalphabeta/CD19-depleted stem cell transplant. These receptors were obtained from a boy between 2 and 10 years old with acute lymphoblastic leukemia, due to receive a stem cell transplant. Each CDR3 is given with its conserved first and last residue. A D gene is named only where the DNA matches it firmly.

d_call v_call cdr3_aa
. TRBV20-1 CSAIAIGGLGEQFF
. TRBV5-1 CASSPEGPADTQYF
. TRBV3-1 CASSQDSGTGGTGELFF
. TRBV25-1 CASSEFYNEQFF
. TRBV6-1 CASSPAGVHEQYF
. TRBV10-3 CAISESVIGQGGEKLFF
TRBD2 TRBV7-2 CASSFGLAGAGETQYF
TRBD2 TRBV18 CASSLLADRYEQYF
TRBD1 TRBV27 CASTSGTAYNEQFF
TRBD2 TRBV11-2 CASSPRQGLAGAGTDTQYF
TRBD2 TRBV20-1 CSARPTSGSVTGELFF
. TRBV5-1 CASSLGAGWGLSSTDTQYF
. TRBV7-2 CASSLGETVNQPQHF
TRBD2 TRBV11-1 CASSRWTSGSYNEQFF
TRBD2 TRBV3-1 CASSQTLAETDTQYF
. TRBV20-1 CSASDRVETQYF
. TRBV7-2 CASSLKGSHTEAFF
. TRBV5-1 CASSLLPPSANDEQFF
. TRBV20-1 CSAREPQGLAQYF
TRBD2 TRBV4-2 CASSPGTSGSKYYNEQFF
. TRBV10-3 CAISAADGSGNTIYF
. TRBV24-1 CATSDLDGERSRGGETQYF
. TRBV2 CASTWLAERGEQYF
. TRBV7-2 CASSFLGGTEAFF
. TRBV7-2 CASSFRSNGYTF
. TRBV29-1 CSVERRSDYGYTF